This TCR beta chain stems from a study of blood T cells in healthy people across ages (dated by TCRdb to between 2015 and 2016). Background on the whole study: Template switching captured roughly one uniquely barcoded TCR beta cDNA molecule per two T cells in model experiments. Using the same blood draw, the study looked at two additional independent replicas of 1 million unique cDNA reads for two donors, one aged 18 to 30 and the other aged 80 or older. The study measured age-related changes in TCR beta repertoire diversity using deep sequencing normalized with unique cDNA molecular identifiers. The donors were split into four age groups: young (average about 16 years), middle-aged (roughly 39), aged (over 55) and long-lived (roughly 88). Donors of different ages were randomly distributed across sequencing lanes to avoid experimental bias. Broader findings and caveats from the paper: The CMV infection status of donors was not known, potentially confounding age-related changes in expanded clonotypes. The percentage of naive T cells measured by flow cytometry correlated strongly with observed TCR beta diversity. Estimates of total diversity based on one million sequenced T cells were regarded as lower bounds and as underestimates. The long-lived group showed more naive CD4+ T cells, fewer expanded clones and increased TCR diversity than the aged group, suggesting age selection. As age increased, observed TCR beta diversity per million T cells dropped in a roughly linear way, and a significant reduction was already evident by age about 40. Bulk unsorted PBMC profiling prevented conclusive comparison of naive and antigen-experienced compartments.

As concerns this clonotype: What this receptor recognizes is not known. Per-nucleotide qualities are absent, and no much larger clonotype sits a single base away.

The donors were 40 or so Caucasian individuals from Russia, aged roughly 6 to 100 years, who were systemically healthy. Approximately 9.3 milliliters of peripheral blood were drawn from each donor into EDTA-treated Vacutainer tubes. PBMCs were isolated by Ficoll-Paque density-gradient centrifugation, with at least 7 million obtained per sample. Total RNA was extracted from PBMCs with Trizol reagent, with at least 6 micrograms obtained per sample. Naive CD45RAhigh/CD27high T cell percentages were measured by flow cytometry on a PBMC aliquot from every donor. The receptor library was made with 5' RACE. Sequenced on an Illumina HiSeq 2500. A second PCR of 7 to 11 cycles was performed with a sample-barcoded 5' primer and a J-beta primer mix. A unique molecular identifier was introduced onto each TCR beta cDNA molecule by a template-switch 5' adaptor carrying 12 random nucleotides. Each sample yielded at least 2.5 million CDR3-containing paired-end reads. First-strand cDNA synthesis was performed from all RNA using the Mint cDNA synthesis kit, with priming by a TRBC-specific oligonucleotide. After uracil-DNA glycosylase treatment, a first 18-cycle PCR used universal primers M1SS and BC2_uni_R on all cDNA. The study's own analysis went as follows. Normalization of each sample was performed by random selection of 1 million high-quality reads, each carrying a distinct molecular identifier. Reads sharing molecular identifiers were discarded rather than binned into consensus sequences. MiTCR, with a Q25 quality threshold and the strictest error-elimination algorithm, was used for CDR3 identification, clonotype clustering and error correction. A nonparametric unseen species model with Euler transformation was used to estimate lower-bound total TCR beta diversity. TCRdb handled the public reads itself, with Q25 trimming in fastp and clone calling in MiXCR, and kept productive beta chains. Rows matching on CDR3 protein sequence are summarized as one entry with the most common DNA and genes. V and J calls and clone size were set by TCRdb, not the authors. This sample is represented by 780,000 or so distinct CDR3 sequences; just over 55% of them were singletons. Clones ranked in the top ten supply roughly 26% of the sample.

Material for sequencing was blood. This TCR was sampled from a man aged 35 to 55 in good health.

Read as DNA, the sequence is TGTGCCAGCAGCCTTCGACAGGGGGCATTCCTATCCTACGAGCAGTACTTC. Its protein is CASSLRQGAFLSYEQYF. The chain is encoded by TRBV6-1 joined to TRBJ2-7; a stretch of 10 junction bases matches TRBD1. For CDR1 and CDR2, the germline V gene lists MNHNS and SASEGT. From cysteine to phenylalanine, the CDR3 is 17 amino acids long. Just the 51-base CDR3 DNA is kept, in frame starting at base 1. Trimmed from V: 6 bases; trimmed from J: 1 base; junction bases lacking a gene match: 12.